A single sample gave rise to the 32 T cell receptor beta chains below, sequenced in a study of beta chain features in type 1 diabetes. Study-wide points: Significant though moderate, a shortening of TCRB CDR3s appeared in all four CD4+ subsets of Type 1 diabetes patients.

These receptors' targets are unknown. The whole isolated RNA underwent reverse transcription, so sequencing captured expressed TCRB transcripts. The protocol was immunoSEQ multiplex PCR, while the TCRdb copy is restricted to in-frame clones and leaves out a portion. The sample lists a few hundred thousand clones, 9.5% to 10% occurring once. Sequencing input: central memory CD4+ T cells from blood. The source of these receptors is a man aged 25-45 years with type 1 diabetes.

In its sample, this clone was seen a few times. The chain employs TRBV4-2 and TRBJ2-3; 10 bases are shared with TRBD2. The CDR3 sequence is 17 residues long. Trimming took 5 bases from V and 0 from J; bases not matched to a gene: 8. Germline CDR1 is LGHNA and CDR2 is YNFKEQ. The CDR3 here is CASSLGASGSSTDTQYF. CDR3 bases: TGTGCCAGCAGCTTGGGGGCTAGCGGGAGCAGCACAGATACGCAGTATTTT.

This clone has only a few counts. This chain links TRBV11-2 with TRBJ2-1; D is uncertain. V was shortened by 3 bases and J by 0 bases, with 9 bases between the two germline ends. The germline V gene has CDR1 SGHAT and CDR2 FQNNGV. The CDR3 covers 15 residues. The CDR3 loop reads CASSFIQSSYNEQFF. CDR3 bases: TGTGCCAGCAGCTTCATACAGAGCTCCTACAATGAGCAGTTCTTC.

This clone came up a few times. V usage is TRBV6-5 and J usage is TRBJ2-1, with no clear D. CDR3 size: 13 residues. Germline V CDR1 and CDR2: MNHEY, SVGAGI. V lost 5 bases and J lost 4, with 9 bases in between. The CDR3 reads CASSTDGYNEQFF. The CDR3 DNA reads TGTGCCAGCAGTACGGACGGTTACAATGAGCAGTTCTTC.

This clone has more than one count but fewer than ten. The chain is built from TRBV9 and TRBJ2-3; TRBD2 might be the D (5 bases). The CDR3 is 13 amino acids. V lost 4 bases and J 6 bases, leaving 12 bases between the germline ends. Germline V gene sequence: CDR1 SGDLS, CDR2 YYNGEE. The CDR3 spells CASSTRLSDTQYF. Written as DNA, the CDR3 is TGTGCCAGCAGCACTAGACTCTCGGATACGCAGTATTTT.

There are a few counts of this clone. The chain employs TRBV27 and TRBJ2-7; tentative D call: TRBD1 (6 bases). The CDR3 has 14 amino acids. CDR1 and CDR2 (germline): MNHEY, SMNVEV (reference sequence). V shed 3 bases and J shed 2 bases, with 11 bases lying between them. CDR3 coding DNA: TGTGCCAGCAGTTTCAGGGGTGATGCCTACGAGCAGTACTTC. Translated, it gives CASSFRGDAYEQYF.

This clone was seen at least ten times. This rearrangement joins TRBV27 to TRBJ2-3; D may correspond to TRBD1 or TRBD2 (6 bases each). CDR1 MNHEY and CDR2 SMNVEV come from the germline V gene (reference sequence). The ends were cut back, 10 bases at V and 0 bases at J, with 17 bases in the middle. This CDR3 has 15 residues. For the CDR3, the DNA is TGTGCCATCGCTTTGGGGGCGGGAAGCACAGATACGCAGTATTTT. Its protein is CAIALGAGSTDTQYF.

V gene TRBV7-9 combines with J gene TRBJ1-4, with D perhaps TRBD1 (5 bases). The germline CDR1 and CDR2 sequences are SEHNR and FQNEAQ (reference sequence). The CDR3 consists of 14 residues. V lost 7 bases to trimming and J lost 4 bases, with 13 bases between them. CDR3 amino acids: CASIQSGGNEKLFF. CDR3 in DNA: TGTGCCAGCATCCAATCGGGGGGTAATGAAAAACTGTTTTTT.

J is TRBJ2-2 and V is TRBV7-8, with 12 bases fitting TRBD2. The CDR3 loop spans 18 amino acids. Germline CDR1 reads SGHVS; CDR2 reads FQNEAQ. J gave up 8 bases and V 6 bases, and 16 bases lay outside the gene matches. As DNA, the CDR3 is TGTGCCAGCAGACTCCCCTACCGACTAGCGGGAGAATCGGGGGAGCTGTTTTTT. This gives the protein CASRLPYRLAGESGELFF.

This clone was found a few times. The V call is TRBV27, the J call TRBJ1-1; D might be TRBD1 (5 bases). This CDR3 spans 16 amino acids. Germline CDR1 is MNHEY and CDR2 is SMNVEV (reference sequence). V was pared by 3 bases and J by 6 bases, with 20 bases between. In nucleotides, the CDR3 is TGTGCCAGCAGTTTGAGTAGGGACCTGGTGGGCGCTGAAGCTTTCTTT. Its protein is CASSLSRDLVGAEAFF.

This clone was seen ten or more times. The chain combines TRBV7-9 with TRBJ2-7, with 9 bases matching TRBD2. There are 16 residues in the CDR3. CDR1 SEHNR and CDR2 FQNEAQ come from the germline V gene (reference sequence). Trimming cost V 3 bases and J 5 bases; bases outside gene matches: 11. CDR3 region: CASSFYRPGLADEQYF. CDR3 in DNA: TGTGCCAGCAGCTTTTACCGACCGGGACTAGCAGACGAGCAGTACTTC. Supplemented by reference TRBV7-9 and TRBJ2-7, the full variable domain reads DTGVSQNPRHKITKRGQNVTFRCDPISEHNRLYWYRQTLGQGPEFLTYFQNEAQLEKSRLLSDRFSAERPKGSFSTLEIQRTEQGDSAMYLCASSFYRPGLADEQYFGPGTRLTVT.

This chain links TRBV6-1 with TRBJ2-1; the match to TRBD1 covers 8 bases. V was pared by 4 bases and J by 4 bases, with 9 bases of the junction left unmatched. The CDR3 has 16 amino acids. CDR1 MNHNS and CDR2 SASEGT come from the germline V gene. CDR3 amino acids: CASSAPGTGGYNEQFF. In nucleotides, the CDR3 is TGTGCCAGCAGTGCACCTGGGACAGGCGGTTACAATGAGCAGTTCTTC.

In its sample, this clone was seen a few times. The germline gene is not matched at one end of the junction; a read error may be the cause. The V call is TRBV10-3, the J call TRBJ1-4; D remains unclear. CDR1 ENHRY and CDR2 SYGVKD come from the germline V gene. The CDR3 has 14 residues. CDR3 DNA sequence: TGTGCCAGCAGTTACAAGGACCCGAGCGCAAAACTGTTTTTT. Translated, it gives CASSYKDPSAKLFF.

V gene TRBV7-9 combines with J gene TRBJ2-1, with a possible D match to TRBD1 (6 bases). V lost 5 bases and J 14 bases, leaving 13 bases between the germline ends. In germline, CDR1 is SEHNR, CDR2 FQNEAQ (reference sequence). This CDR3 is built from 11 residues. This CDR3 is CASSGQSVEFF. DNA of the CDR3: TGTGCCAGCAGCGGACAGTCCGTGGAGTTCTTC. The full variable domain, in which reference TRBV7-9 and TRBJ2-1 provide the parts outside the CDR3, is DTGVSQNPRHKITKRGQNVTFRCDPISEHNRLYWYRQTLGQGPEFLTYFQNEAQLEKSRLLSDRFSAERPKGSFSTLEIQRTEQGDSAMYLCASSGQSVEFFGPGTRLTVL.

The table lists this clone with a few counts. The chain joins TRBV6-6 to TRBJ1-3; weak D call: TRBD1 (6 bases). Trimming stripped 2 bases from V and 0 bases from J, with 8 bases between. The CDR3 has 15 residues. The germline V gene has CDR1 MNHNY and CDR2 SVGAGI (reference sequence). The CDR3 sequence: CASSYQGNSGNTIYF. The CDR3 coding sequence is TGTGCCAGCAGTTACCAGGGGAACTCTGGAAACACCATATATTTT.

The chain recombines TRBV28 with TRBJ2-3; the D call may be TRBD1 or TRBD2 (5 bases each). Trimming stripped 10 bases from V and 0 bases from J, with 17 bases between. CDR1 is MDHEN, CDR2 SYDVKM, per germline. The CDR3 has 15 residues. This CDR3 reads CAISGASTSTDTQYF. The CDR3 nucleotides read TGTGCCATCTCCGGGGCCTCAACTAGCACAGATACGCAGTATTTT.

This clone was seen ten or more times. This sequence joins TRBV4-1 and TRBJ2-1; 10 bases match TRBD2. This CDR3 spans 18 amino acids. The trim removed 4 bases at V and 2 bases at J, leaving 11 bases unmatched. Per the germline V gene, CDR1 is MGHRA and CDR2 is YSYEKL. The CDR3 DNA sequence: TGCGCCAGCAGCCCTTTCCCTTTAGCGGGAGGTGCCTACAATGAGCAGTTCTTC. Its translation is CASSPFPLAGGAYNEQFF.

The rearrangement links TRBV5-1 to TRBJ1-2; no definite D call. The germline gives CDR1 SGHRS, CDR2 YFSETQ. V was pared by 4 bases and J by 1 base, with 8 bases between. The length of the CDR3 is 13 residues. CDR3 protein: CASSVADNYGYTF. In DNA, the CDR3 is TGCGCCAGCAGCGTGGCCGATAACTATGGCTACACCTTC.

This clone was found a few times. The rearrangement joins TRBV6-6 to TRBJ2-7; perhaps TRBD2 as D (5 bases). The V gene lost 2 bases and the J gene lost 7 bases, with 18 bases spanning the gap. The CDR3 extends over 15 amino acids. Germline V gives CDR1 MNHNY, CDR2 SVGAGI (reference sequence). CDR3 protein: CASSYGNGEVREQYF. CDR3 coding DNA: TGTGCCAGCAGTTACGGAAACGGGGAAGTTAGAGAGCAGTACTTC.

Concerning this clone itself: Within the sample, other DNA sequences also encode this same CDR3. V and J are TRBV5-4 and TRBJ2-7, with D hard to call. This CDR3 comprises 11 residues. Trimming left V 1 base short and J 5 bases short, with 4 bases between. Germline V gene lookup returns CDR1 SGHNT and CDR2 YYREEE (reference sequence). CDR3 sequence reads: CASSLTDEQYF. The CDR3 DNA reads as TGTGCCAGCAGCTTGACCGACGAGCAGTACTTC.

This clone turned up a few times. V is TRBV11-2 and J is TRBJ1-4; D perhaps matches TRBD1 (6 bases). This CDR3 region has 15 residues. CDR1 and CDR2 (germline): SGHAT, FQNNGV. V was pared by 5 bases and J by 3 bases, with 13 bases between. In DNA, the CDR3 is TGTGCCAGCAGCACAGGGATTTCGGCTAATGAAAAACTGTTTTTT. Translated, it gives CASSTGISANEKLFF.

This clone has a single count. A read error is likely here: a far larger clone is one base away. V is TRBV7-9 and J is TRBJ1-2; tentative D call: TRBD1 (5 bases). V gave up 0 bases and J gave up 4 bases, with 12 bases separating them. From germline, CDR1 is SEHNR and CDR2 FQNEAQ (reference sequence). The CDR3 consists of 15 residues. CDR3 sequence reads: CASSLAGRQSYGYTF. DNA of the CDR3: TGTGCCAGCAGCTTAGCGGGGCGGCAGAGCTATGGCTACACCTTC.

On this clone: Distinct nucleotide sequences in the sample also encode this CDR3. V gene TRBV18 combines with J gene TRBJ2-5; D is undetermined. Trimming took 3 bases from V and 2 from J, leaving 4 bases between them. The CDR3 runs to 12 residues. CDR1 and CDR2 from the germline V gene are KGHSH and LQKENI. Written as DNA, the CDR3 is TGTGCCAGCTCACCCCAACAAGAGACCCAGTACTTC. The encoded protein is CASSPQQETQYF.

This clone has a handful of counts. The V and J genes are TRBV5-4 and TRBJ1-2, with D unclear. This CDR3 spans 14 amino acids. The germline gives CDR1 SGHNT, CDR2 YYREEE (reference sequence). Trimming left V 1 base short and J 1 base short, with 8 bases between. The CDR3 DNA reads TGTGCCAGCAGCTTGACACGAAATAACTATGGCTACACCTTC. Amino acids: CASSLTRNNYGYTF.

This clone was observed a few times. V usage is TRBV28 and J usage is TRBJ2-6; D is possibly TRBD1 or TRBD2 (5 bases each). The CDR3 runs to 15 residues. CDR1 and CDR2 (germline): MDHEN, SYDVKM. Trimming removed 2 bases from V and 0 bases from J, with 5 bases in between. CDR3 DNA: TGTGCCAGCAGTTTAGGGGGCTCTGGGGCCAACGTCCTGACTTTC. Translated: CASSLGGSGANVLTF.

This clone was seen a handful of times. V gene TRBV7-2 combines with J gene TRBJ2-2; no reliable D call. Germline V gene sequence: CDR1 SGHTA, CDR2 FQGNSA. V was clipped by 1 base and J by 0 bases, with 12 bases between them. The CDR3 has 17 residues. In DNA form, the CDR3 reads TGTGCCAGCAGCTTAGTGGGAACCCCGACGAACACCGGGGAGCTGTTTTTT. It specifies CASSLVGTPTNTGELFF.

This clone has ten or more counts. V is TRBV29-1 and J is TRBJ2-5; perhaps TRBD2 as D (5 bases). Germline loops: CDR1 SQVTM, CDR2 ANQGSEA. With 2 bases removed from V and 5 bases from J, the gap between germline ends came to 15 bases. The CDR3 is made up of 14 amino acids. CDR3 protein: CSVEMGGGYETQYF. The CDR3 DNA reads TGCAGCGTTGAAATGGGTGGAGGATATGAGACCCAGTACTTC.

CDR3 sequence: CASSPKQSREGYTF. CDR3 sequence (DNA): TGTGCCAGCTCACCAAAACAGTCGAGAGAAGGCTACACCTTC. V and J are TRBV18 and TRBJ1-2; the D is unclear. V lost 2 bases to trimming and J lost 8 bases, with 15 bases between them. The CDR3 contains 14 residues. Germline assignment: CDR1 KGHSH and CDR2 LQKENI.

For this clone: Other DNA sequences of this sample code for an identical CDR3. The chain carries TRBV30 and TRBJ2-3; 8 nucleotides agree with TRBD2. The V segment lost 2 bases and the J segment 3 bases; nucleotides outside the gene matches: 1. CDR1 GTSNPN and CDR2 SVGIG come from the germline V gene (reference sequence). The CDR3 extends over 13 amino acids. In DNA form, the CDR3 reads TGTGCCTGGAGTCCTAGCGGGACAGATACGCAGTATTTT. Translated: CAWSPSGTDTQYF.

This clone was found a few times. The chain has TRBV9 and TRBJ2-2; the match to TRBD2 covers 13 bases. V shed 4 bases and J 8 bases; nucleotides not matched to a gene: 8. Germline V gene data show CDR1 as SGDLS and CDR2 as YYNGEE. This CDR3 region has 16 residues. CDR3 sequence: CASSPTSGRARGELFF. CDR3 coding DNA: TGTGCCAGCAGCCCCACTAGCGGGAGGGCCCGAGGGGAGCTGTTTTTT.

The chain carries TRBV5-1 and TRBJ2-1; TRBD2 might be the D (8 bases). Germline assignment: CDR1 SGHRS and CDR2 YFSETQ. The V end was cut by 4 bases, the J end by 6 bases, with 23 bases between. CDR3 length: 17 amino acids. CDR3 sequence: CASSPRTGLAQANEQFF. CDR3 nucleotides: TGCGCCAGCAGCCCTAGGACAGGACTAGCACAGGCCAATGAGCAGTTCTTC.

J is TRBJ2-3 and V is TRBV27, with D possibly TRBD2 on 5 matching bases. V was cut by 5 bases and J by 1 base, with 16 bases left in between. Germline CDR1 MNHEY, CDR2 SMNVEV (reference sequence). This CDR3 region has 16 residues. The CDR3 sequence: CASSASGSLRTDTQYF. The CDR3 region has the DNA TGTGCCAGCAGTGCGAGCGGAAGTCTTCGCACAGATACGCAGTATTTT.

This clone turned up a few times. Here the CDR3 reads CASNPLAGGYNEQFF. DNA of the CDR3: TGTGCCAGCAACCCCCTAGCGGGAGGATACAATGAGCAGTTCTTC. The chain joins TRBV28 to TRBJ2-1; TRBD2 matches at 11 bases. The CDR3 length is 15 residues. The J segment lost 4 bases and the V segment lost 7 bases, leaving 6 bases of the junction unmatched. The germline CDR1 and CDR2 sequences are MDHEN and SYDVKM. Together with reference TRBV28 and TRBJ2-1, the CDR3 gives the full variable domain: DVKVTQSSRYLVKRTGEKVFLECVQDMDHENMFWYRQDPGLGLRLIYFSYDVKMKEKGDIPEGYSVSREKKERFSLILESASTNQTSMYLCASNPLAGGYNEQFFGPGTRLTVL.